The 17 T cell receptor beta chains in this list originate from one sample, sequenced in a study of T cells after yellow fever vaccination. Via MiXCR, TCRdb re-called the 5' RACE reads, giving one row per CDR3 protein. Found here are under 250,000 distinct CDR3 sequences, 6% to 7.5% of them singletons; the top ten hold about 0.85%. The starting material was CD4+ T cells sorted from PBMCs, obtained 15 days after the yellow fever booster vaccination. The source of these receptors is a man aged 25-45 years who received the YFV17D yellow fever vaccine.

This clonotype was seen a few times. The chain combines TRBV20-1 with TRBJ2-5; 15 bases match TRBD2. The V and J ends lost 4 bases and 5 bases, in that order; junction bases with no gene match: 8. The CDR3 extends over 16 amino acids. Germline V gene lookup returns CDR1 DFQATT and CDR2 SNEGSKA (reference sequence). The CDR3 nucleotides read TGCAGTGCTACTAGGACTAGCGGGAGGGGTTGGGAGACCCAGTACTTC. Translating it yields CSATRTSGRGWETQYF.

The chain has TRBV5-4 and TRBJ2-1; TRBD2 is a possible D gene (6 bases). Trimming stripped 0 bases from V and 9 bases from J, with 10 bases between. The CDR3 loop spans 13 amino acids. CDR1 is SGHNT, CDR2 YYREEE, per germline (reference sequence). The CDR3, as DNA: TGTGCCAGCAGCTTGGGACTAGTGCTTGAGCAGTTCTTC. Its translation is CASSLGLVLEQFF.

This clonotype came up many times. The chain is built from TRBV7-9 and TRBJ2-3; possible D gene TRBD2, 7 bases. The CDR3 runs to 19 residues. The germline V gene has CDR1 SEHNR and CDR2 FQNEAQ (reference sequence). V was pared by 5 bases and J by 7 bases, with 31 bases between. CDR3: CASSATSVSRRGGLNTQYF. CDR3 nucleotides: TGTGCCAGCAGCGCCACTAGCGTCTCTAGAAGGGGGGGACTCAATACGCAGTATTTT.

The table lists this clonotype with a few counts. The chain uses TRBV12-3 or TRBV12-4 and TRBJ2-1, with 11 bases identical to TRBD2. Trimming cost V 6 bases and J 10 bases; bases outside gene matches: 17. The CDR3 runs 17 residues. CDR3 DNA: TGTGCCAGCAGCCCCCTCCTAGCGGGAGGAAGTACGAGGGAGCAGTTCTTC. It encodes CASSPLLAGGSTREQFF.

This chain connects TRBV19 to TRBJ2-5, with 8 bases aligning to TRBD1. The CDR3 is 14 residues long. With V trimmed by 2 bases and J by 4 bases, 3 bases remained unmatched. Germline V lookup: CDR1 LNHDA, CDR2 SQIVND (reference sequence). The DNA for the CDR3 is TGTGCCAGTAGTATATTCCAGGGGGCAGAGACCCAGTACTTC. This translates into CASSIFQGAETQYF.

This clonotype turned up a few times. The CDR3 here is CASSPSVAGAGDTQYF. CDR3 nucleotides: TGTGCCAGCTCACCATCAGTAGCGGGAGCCGGTGATACGCAGTATTTT. The chain joins TRBV18 to TRBJ2-3; 9 positions match TRBD2. The CDR3 extends over 16 amino acids. V was clipped by 2 bases and J by 6 bases; unmatched bases: 9. From germline, CDR1 is KGHSH and CDR2 LQKENI. Variable domain in full (rest from reference TRBV18 and TRBJ2-3): NAGVMQNPRHLVRRRGQEARLRCSPMKGHSHVYWYRQLPEEGLKFMVYLQKENIIDESGMPKERFSAEFPKEGPSILRIQQVVRGDSAAYFCASSPSVAGAGDTQYFGPGTRLTVL.

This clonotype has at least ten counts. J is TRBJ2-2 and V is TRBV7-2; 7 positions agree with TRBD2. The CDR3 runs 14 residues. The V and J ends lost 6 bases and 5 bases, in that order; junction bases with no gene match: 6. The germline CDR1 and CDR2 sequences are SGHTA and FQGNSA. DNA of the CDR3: TGTGCCAGCAGGCTAACCGGGGGGACCGGGGAGCTGTTTTTT. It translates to CASRLTGGTGELFF.

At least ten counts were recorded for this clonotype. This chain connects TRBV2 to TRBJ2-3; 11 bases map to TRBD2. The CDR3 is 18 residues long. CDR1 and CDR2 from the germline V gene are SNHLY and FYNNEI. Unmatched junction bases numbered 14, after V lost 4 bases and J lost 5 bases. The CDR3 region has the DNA TGTGCCAGCAGTGTTCCGGGACTAGCGGCCTCAGCGGGAGATACGCAGTATTTT. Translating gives CASSVPGLAASAGDTQYF.

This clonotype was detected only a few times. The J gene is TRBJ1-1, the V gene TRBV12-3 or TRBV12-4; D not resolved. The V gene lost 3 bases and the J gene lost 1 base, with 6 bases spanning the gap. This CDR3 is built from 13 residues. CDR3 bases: TGTGCCAGCAGTTTGAGCTGGAACACTGAAGCTTTCTTT. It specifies CASSLSWNTEAFF.

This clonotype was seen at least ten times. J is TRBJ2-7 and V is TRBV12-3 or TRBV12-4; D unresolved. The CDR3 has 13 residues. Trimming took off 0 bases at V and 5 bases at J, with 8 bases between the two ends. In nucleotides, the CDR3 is TGTGCCAGCAGTTTAGCAGGGTTGAACGAGCAGTACTTC. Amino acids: CASSLAGLNEQYF.

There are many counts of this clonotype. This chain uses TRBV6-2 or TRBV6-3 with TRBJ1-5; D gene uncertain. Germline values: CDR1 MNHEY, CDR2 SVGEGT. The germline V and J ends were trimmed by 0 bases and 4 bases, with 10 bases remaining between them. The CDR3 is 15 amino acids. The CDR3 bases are TGTGCCAGCAGTTACTCGAGAGGGCTAAATCAGCCCCAGCATTTT. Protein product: CASSYSRGLNQPQHF.

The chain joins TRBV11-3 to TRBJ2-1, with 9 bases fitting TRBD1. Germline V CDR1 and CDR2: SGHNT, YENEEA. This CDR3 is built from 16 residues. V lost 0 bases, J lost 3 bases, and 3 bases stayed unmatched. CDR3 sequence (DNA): TGTGCCAGCAGCTTAGACGGACAGGGGCTCTACAATGAGCAGTTCTTC. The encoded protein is CASSLDGQGLYNEQFF.

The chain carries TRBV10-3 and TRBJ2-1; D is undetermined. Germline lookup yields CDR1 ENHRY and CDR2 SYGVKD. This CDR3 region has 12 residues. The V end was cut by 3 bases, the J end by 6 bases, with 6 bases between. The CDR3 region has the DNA TGTGCCATCAGTGACGGCGGCAATGAGCAGTTCTTC. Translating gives CAISDGGNEQFF.

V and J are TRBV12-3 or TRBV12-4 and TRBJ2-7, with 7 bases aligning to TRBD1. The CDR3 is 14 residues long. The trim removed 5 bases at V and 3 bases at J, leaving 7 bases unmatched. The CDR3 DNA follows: TGTGCCAGCAGTGCCGCAGGGGGTTACTACGAGCAGTACTTC. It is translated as CASSAAGGYYEQYF.

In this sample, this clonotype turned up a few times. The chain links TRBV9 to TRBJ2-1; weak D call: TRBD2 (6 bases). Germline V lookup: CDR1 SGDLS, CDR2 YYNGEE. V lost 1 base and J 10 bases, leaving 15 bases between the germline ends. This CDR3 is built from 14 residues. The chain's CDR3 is CASSVTPGTEEQFF. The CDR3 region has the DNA TGTGCCAGCAGCGTAACCCCCGGGACTGAAGAGCAGTTCTTC.

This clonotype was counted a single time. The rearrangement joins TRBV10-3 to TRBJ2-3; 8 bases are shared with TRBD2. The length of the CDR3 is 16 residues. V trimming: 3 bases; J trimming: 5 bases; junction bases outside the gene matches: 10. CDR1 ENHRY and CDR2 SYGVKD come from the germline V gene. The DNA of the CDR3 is TGTGCCATCAGTGAATCCACGGGAGGGCTCGGAGATACGCAGTATTTT. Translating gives CAISESTGGLGDTQYF.

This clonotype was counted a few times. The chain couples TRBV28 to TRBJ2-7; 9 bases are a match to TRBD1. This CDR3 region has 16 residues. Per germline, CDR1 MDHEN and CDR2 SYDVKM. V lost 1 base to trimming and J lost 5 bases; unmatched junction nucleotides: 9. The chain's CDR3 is CASSLYTGTGSNEQYF. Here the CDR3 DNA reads TGTGCCAGCAGTTTATATACCGGGACAGGGAGTAACGAGCAGTACTTC.